This T cell receptor (beta chain) was recorded in a study of cytomegalovirus exposure and HLA in healthy donors. A multiplex PCR was run with 60 Vbeta primers and 13 Jbeta primers. TCRdb's copy holds only in-frame clones and misses some; the assay was immunoSEQ multiplex PCR. The sample lists approximately 170,000 clones, approximately 84% occurring once. From germline, CDR1 is SGHVS and CDR2 FNYEAQ. V lost 5 bases and J lost 4, with 21 bases in between. The CDR3 contains 16 residues. The sequence derives from a woman in her forties or fifties in good health and CMV-seropositive. The chain couples TRBV7-6 to TRBJ2-7; D perhaps matches TRBD2 (6 bases). Sample: PBMCs. CDR3 sequence: CASSPQPGLAHYEQYF. DNA of the CDR3: TGTGCCAGCAGCCCGCAACCGGGACTCGCACATTACGAGCAGTACTTC. Full variable domain (remainder filled in from reference TRBV7-6 and TRBJ2-7): GAGVSQSPRYKVTKRGQDVALRCDPISGHVSLYWYRQALGQGPEFLTYFNYEAQQDKSGLPNDRFSAERPEGSISTLTIQRTEQRDSAMYRCASSPQPGLAHYEQYFGPGTRLTVT.